This T cell receptor (beta chain) was obtained from a study of patients and donors after allogeneic stem cell transplantation. CDR1 and CDR2 (germline): GTSNPN, SVGIG (reference sequence). Trimming cost V 3 bases and J 9 bases, with 12 bases left between them. The CDR3 extends over 12 amino acids. TCRdb re-derived calls from the RT-PCR reads in MiXCR, one entry per CDR3 protein. The sample records about 960,000 distinct CDR3 sequences, around 17% being singletons. This clonotype has only one observation. Material: blood, either unsorted or a sorted T cell fraction (not recorded which). V and J are TRBV30 and TRBJ2-1, with a possible D match to TRBD2 (5 bases). The clonotype originates from a human donor who was either an allogeneic HSCT recipient or a stem cell or donor lymphocyte infusion donor (not recorded which). It is not recorded whose cells these are; they may come from a transplant donor. CDR3 residues: CAWSDLAVEQFF. Here the CDR3 DNA reads TGTGCCTGGAGCGATCTAGCTGTTGAGCAGTTCTTC.